This TCR beta chain came from a study of cytomegalovirus exposure and HLA in healthy donors. The PCR ran on 60 Vbeta and 13 Jbeta primers. Sequenced by immunoSEQ multiplex PCR; TCRdb stores in-frame clones only, minus some. The table shows 87,000 or so clones, with around 8% occurring only once. The specimen was PBMCs. The TCR sequence derives from a man in his fifties or sixties in good health and CMV-seronegative.

The CDR3 DNA is TGTGCCAGCAGCTTGAGCGCTAGCGGGGGGGCCTATCGCCAAGAGACCCAGTACTTC. It codes for CASSLSASGGAYRQETQYF. V gene TRBV5-8 combines with J gene TRBJ2-5; 12 bases are shared with TRBD2. The CDR3 contains 19 residues. The J segment lost 1 base and the V segment lost 1 base, leaving 11 bases of the junction unmatched. Looked up from germline, CDR1 is SGHTS and CDR2 is YDEGEE.